One and the same sample provided the 17 T cell receptor beta chains below, sequenced in a study of regulatory and conventional T cells in RAG deficiency. Using immunoSEQ multiplex PCR, the repertoire was profiled, and TCRdb retains in-frame clones only, with some absent. The sample shows roughly 32,000 clones, approximately 96% of them seen only once. The sorted conventional CD4+ T cells were CD25-low and CD127-high, with genomic DNA sequenced. The same sample was also studied in work on regulatory T cells. Turning to that study: Primers: 52 TRBV forward and 13 TRBJ reverse.

The sequencing input was CD25- CD4+ T cells sorted from blood. These receptors were obtained from a human donor in good health.

The chain has TRBV6-6 and TRBJ1-1; D possibly corresponds to TRBD1 (5 bases). The germline CDR1 and CDR2 sequences are MNHNY and SVGAGI (reference sequence). The CDR3 has 14 amino acids. Trimming removed 7 bases from V and 0 bases from J, with 12 bases in between. CDR3 sequence reads: CASTWGGMNTEAFF. The DNA for the CDR3 is TGTGCCAGCACCTGGGGGGGAATGAACACTGAAGCTTTCTTT.

This clone was seen just once. The chain carries TRBV18 and TRBJ1-1; no reliable D call. This CDR3 has 13 residues. From germline, CDR1 is KGHSH and CDR2 LQKENI. V lost 6 bases and J 0 bases, leaving 8 bases between the germline ends. DNA for the CDR3: TGTGCCAGCTCCCACAACCTGAACACTGAAGCTTTCTTT. Encoded protein: CASSHNLNTEAFF.

The CDR3 DNA sequence: TGTGCCTGGAGTGTAACCGGGCTAGCGGCCTCTGGGGCCAACGTCCTGACTTTC. This translates into CAWSVTGLAASGANVLTF. The chain is built from TRBV30 and TRBJ2-6, with 7 bases lining up with TRBD2. Germline V gives CDR1 GTSNPN, CDR2 SVGIG (reference sequence). The CDR3 spans 18 residues. The V gene end was trimmed by 0 bases and the J gene end by 0 bases; junction bases not matched to a gene: 8. Full variable domain (remainder filled in from reference TRBV30 and TRBJ2-6): SQTIHQWPATLVQPVGSPLSLECTVEGTSNPNLYWYRQAAGRGLQLLFYSVGIGQISSEVPQNLSASRPQDRQFILSSKKLLLSDSGFYLCAWSVTGLAASGANVLTFGAGSRLTVL.

The V and J genes are TRBV18 and TRBJ2-3; 7 bases are shared with TRBD2. V trimming: 1 base; J trimming: 3 bases; junction bases outside the gene matches: 4. The CDR3 is 15 amino acids. From germline, CDR1 is KGHSH and CDR2 LQKENI. The CDR3 nucleotides read TGTGCCAGCTCACCACAGCTAGCGGAAACAGATACGCAGTATTTT. The encoded protein is CASSPQLAETDTQYF.

This clone was detected only once. The chain uses TRBV5-5 and TRBJ2-7; TRBD2 aligns across 7 bases. V was pared by 2 bases and J by 3 bases, with 5 bases of the junction left unmatched. The CDR3 loop spans 14 amino acids. CDR1 is SGHKS and CDR2 is YYEKEE in the germline V gene (reference sequence). The CDR3 loop is CASSFRTGGYEQYF. In DNA form, the CDR3 reads TGTGCCAGCAGCTTTCGGACGGGAGGCTACGAGCAGTACTTC.

V is TRBV7-9 and J is TRBJ2-1; the D gene is possibly TRBD1 (6 bases). Per germline, CDR1 SEHNR and CDR2 FQNEAQ (reference sequence). The CDR3 loop spans 11 amino acids. V was pared by 5 bases and J by 15 bases, with 14 bases between. CDR3 DNA: TGTGCCAGCAGCCGACGGGACATGTGGTTCTTC. Its protein is CASSRRDMWFF.

The CDR3 region has the DNA TGTGCCTGGAGTGTAGGGTCGGGAAAGCCTAATGAGCAGTTCTTC. Its protein is CAWSVGSGKPNEQFF. The rearrangement uses TRBV30 and TRBJ2-1, with a possible D match to TRBD2 (5 bases). V was clipped by 0 bases and J by 7 bases, with 16 bases between them. Per germline, CDR1 GTSNPN and CDR2 SVGIG (reference sequence). The CDR3 loop spans 15 amino acids.

The chain is built from TRBV7-3 and TRBJ1-4; 8 bases map to TRBD1. This CDR3 region has 16 residues. Germline V gene data show CDR1 as SGHTA and CDR2 as FQGTGA. Trimming took 2 bases from V and 8 from J; bases not matched to a gene: 10. The CDR3 sequence is CASSLGGRGQGEKLFF. The CDR3 bases are TGTGCCAGCAGCTTAGGAGGCAGGGGGCAAGGGGAAAAACTGTTTTTT.

This rearrangement joins TRBV5-8 to TRBJ1-2, with TRBD1 matching over 9 bases. This CDR3 region has 16 residues. The V gene end was trimmed by 4 bases and the J gene end by 3 bases; junction bases not matched to a gene: 10. Germline lookup yields CDR1 SGHTS and CDR2 YDEGEE. The CDR3 region is CASSLGRTGEYYGYTF. The CDR3 bases are TGTGCCAGCAGCCTGGGGCGGACAGGGGAATACTATGGCTACACCTTC.

The chain employs TRBV14 and TRBJ2-3; D uncertain. This CDR3 is built from 15 residues. Germline CDR1 SGHDN, CDR2 FVKESK. Between the trimmed V and J ends, which lost 3 bases and 0 bases, there was a span of 10 bases. In DNA form, the CDR3 reads TGTGCCAGCAGCCATCTAGTATCTAGCACAGATACGCAGTATTTT. Its protein product is CASSHLVSSTDTQYF. The entire variable domain, with the rest obtained from reference TRBV14 and TRBJ2-3, is as follows: EAGVTQFPSHSVIEKGQTVTLRCDPISGHDNLYWYRRVMGKEIKFLLHFVKESKQDESGMPNNRFLAERTGGTYSTLKVQPAELEDSGVYFCASSHLVSSTDTQYFGPGTRLTVL.

In nucleotides, the CDR3 is TGTGCCATCAGTGATCCGGGACTAGCGGGAGATTCCTACGAGCAGTACTTC. Residues: CAISDPGLAGDSYEQYF. The chain couples TRBV10-3 to TRBJ2-7; 14 bases agree with TRBD2. V was pared by 3 bases and J by 1 base, with 5 bases of the junction left unmatched. The CDR3 runs to 17 residues. CDR1 ENHRY and CDR2 SYGVKD come from the germline V gene.

V usage is TRBV11-3 and J usage is TRBJ1-2; D gene ambiguous. The ends were cut back, 0 bases at V and 7 bases at J, with 15 bases in the middle. There are 15 residues in the CDR3. Germline CDR1 and CDR2: SGHNT and YENEEA. The CDR3 DNA reads TGTGCCAGCAGCTTAGATGCGCGGGCCCCGCTTGGCTACACCTTC. This sequence encodes CASSLDARAPLGYTF.

This chain joins TRBV2 and TRBJ1-2, with 8 nucleotides matching TRBD1. The germline gives CDR1 SNHLY, CDR2 FYNNEI. This CDR3 is built from 18 residues. J lost 5 bases, V lost 8 bases, and 22 bases had no gene match. This chain's CDR3 is CASDDPGDRRIQGYGYTF. In DNA form, the CDR3 reads TGTGCCAGCGACGACCCTGGGGACAGGCGGATTCAGGGGTATGGCTACACCTTC.

The chain combines TRBV7-9 with TRBJ2-1; 8 bases match TRBD2. From germline, CDR1 is SEHNR and CDR2 FQNEAQ (reference sequence). V lost 1 base to trimming and J lost 0 bases; unmatched junction nucleotides: 5. This CDR3 is built from 17 residues. The CDR3 nucleotides are TGTGCCAGCAGCTTAGGGTCTAGCGGGTACTCCTACAATGAGCAGTTCTTC. It yields the protein CASSLGSSGYSYNEQFF.

The gene calls are TRBV5-1 and TRBJ1-1, with D hard to call. V shed 3 bases and J shed 1 base, with 10 bases lying between them. Germline CDR1 SGHRS, CDR2 YFSETQ. This CDR3 comprises 14 residues. CDR3 DNA sequence: TGCGCCAGCAGCTCCTCCCCAGGGAACACTGAAGCTTTCTTT. Its translation: CASSSSPGNTEAFF.

This chain joins TRBV5-1 and TRBJ2-5, with 9 bases identical to TRBD1. This CDR3 contains 16 residues. Germline V lookup: CDR1 SGHRS, CDR2 YFSETQ. V was clipped by 4 bases and J by 5 bases; unmatched bases: 12. CDR3 nucleotides: TGCGCCAGCAGCCGATTGGGGACAGGGAGTAGGGAGACCCAGTACTTC. The encoded protein is CASSRLGTGSRETQYF.

V is TRBV6-1 and J is TRBJ1-2; D is unresolved. This CDR3 spans 12 amino acids. CDR1 MNHNS and CDR2 SASEGT come from the germline V gene. Deletions cut 1 base from V and 8 bases from J, with 8 bases between. The CDR3 here is CASSEEPMGYTF. The CDR3 DNA reads TGTGCCAGCAGTGAAGAACCTATGGGCTACACCTTC.